The clone carrying this T cell receptor (beta chain) was seen at least ten times. The antigen remains unidentified. The record originates from a study of T cells in Graves' hyperthyroidism and ophthalmopathy. Findings of the study overall: Ophthalmopathy onset followed model prediction by a median around six months.

A lack of ophthalmopathy progression within 18 months defined stable Graves' hyperthyroidism. Each patient was aged 18 to 65 and had newly diagnosed hyperthyroidism of under 2 months' duration. Diagnoses used clinical symptoms, serum thyroxine and TRAb, thyroid ultrasound and orbital computed tomography. There were TCR beta CDR3 regions amplified from RNA transcripts. TCR CDR3 underwent first-round RT-PCR with the HTBI primer set. TCRdb recomputed calls from the multiplex PCR reads with MiXCR, one row per CDR3 protein. Of 300,000 to 350,000 distinct CDR3 sequences in the sample, roughly 13% were seen once. The CDR3 length is 12 residues. V shed 8 bases and J shed 7 bases, with 14 bases lying between them.

Sequencing was carried out using blood. The TCR was taken from a woman in her 30s with Graves' hyperthyroidism. The gene calls are TRBV12-3 or TRBV12-4 and TRBJ1-1; no reliable D call. Here the CDR3 reads CASGITVGEAFF. The CDR3 DNA is TGTGCCAGCGGCATAACCGTCGGTGAAGCTTTCTTT.